The 21 T cell receptor beta chains reported below all come from one sample, sequenced in a study of cytomegalovirus exposure and HLA in healthy donors. Primers for the PCR totalled 60 Vbeta and 13 Jbeta. Sequencing was performed with immunoSEQ multiplex PCR; in TCRdb, only in-frame clones are kept and a portion is missing. The repertoire holds 95,000 to 150,000 clones, with approximately 80% as singletons. Source material: PBMCs. The receptor source for this set is a man aged 18 to 30 in good health and CMV-seropositive.

The chain joins TRBV5-6 to TRBJ1-1; 10 nucleotides align to TRBD1. Looked up from germline, CDR1 is SGHDT and CDR2 is YYEEEE. This CDR3 has 14 amino acids. V shed 5 bases, J shed 6 bases, and the junction held 7 bases outside the gene matches. The CDR3 is CASRQRDRGPEAFF. In DNA form, the CDR3 reads TGTGCCAGCAGACAACGGGACAGGGGCCCTGAAGCTTTCTTT.

This chain joins TRBV7-9 and TRBJ2-2; D gene ambiguous. Trimming pared 5 bases from V and 4 bases from J, leaving 20 bases between. The V gene's germline CDR1 is SEHNR and CDR2 FQNEAQ (reference sequence). This CDR3 spans 17 amino acids. CDR3 in amino acids: CASSPPRSSASTGELFF. DNA of the CDR3: TGTGCCAGCAGCCCCCCCCGGTCCAGCGCGAGCACCGGGGAGCTGTTTTTT.

This sequence joins TRBV7-9 and TRBJ1-1; no firm D call. Germline loops: CDR1 SEHNR, CDR2 FQNEAQ (reference sequence). The CDR3 contains 12 residues. The germline V and J ends were trimmed by 5 bases and 7 bases, with 11 bases remaining between them. CDR3 sequence reads: CASSDDGIEAFF. The CDR3 DNA reads as TGTGCCAGCAGCGACGACGGGATTGAAGCTTTCTTT.

The V gene is TRBV11-1, the J gene TRBJ2-5; 9 nucleotides line up with TRBD1. The DNA end favors TRBJ2-7, so the J call may be wrong. CDR1 is SGHAT and CDR2 is FQDESV in the germline V gene (reference sequence). The CDR3 has 17 residues. The CDR3 region is CASSKGQGGTINYEQYF. CDR3 bases: TGTGCCAGCAGCAAGGGACAGGGAGGGACTATCAACTACGAGCAGTACTTC.

The CDR3 here is CAGSSGYGYTF. In DNA form, the CDR3 reads TGTGCCGGGTCGTCAGGCTATGGCTACACCTTC. The chain uses TRBV7-9 and TRBJ1-2; D not resolved. V lost 11 bases to trimming and J lost 4 bases, with 11 bases between them. The length of the CDR3 is 11 residues. The germline V gene has CDR1 SEHNR and CDR2 FQNEAQ (reference sequence).

V and J are TRBV11-3 and TRBJ2-1, with no clear D. There are 13 residues in the CDR3. V dropped 0 bases and J dropped 7 bases, with 7 bases sitting between them. Germline V gene lookup returns CDR1 SGHNT and CDR2 YENEEA. The CDR3 reads CASSLDPRNEQFF. CDR3 nucleotide sequence: TGTGCCAGCAGCTTAGATCCTAGGAATGAGCAGTTCTTC.

The chain combines TRBV11-3 with TRBJ2-5; possible D gene TRBD1, 7 bases. There are 16 residues in the CDR3. The germline V gene has CDR1 SGHNT and CDR2 YENEEA. V lost 3 bases and J lost 8, with 22 bases in between. The CDR3 spells CASSFVWDSAGLTQYF. Written as DNA, the CDR3 is TGTGCCAGCAGCTTTGTATGGGACAGTGCGGGATTAACCCAGTACTTC.

V and J are TRBV7-9 and TRBJ2-1, with D maybe TRBD2 (6 bases). Germline CDR1 is SEHNR and CDR2 is FQNEAQ (reference sequence). This CDR3 comprises 18 residues. The germline V and J ends were trimmed by 7 bases and 0 bases, with 22 bases remaining between them. The CDR3 bases are TGTGCCAGCACGCCGGGGGACCTAGGGTGGGACTCCTACAATGAGCAGTTCTTC. Translation gives CASTPGDLGWDSYNEQFF. The whole variable domain, remainder taken from reference TRBV7-9 and TRBJ2-1, is DTGVSQNPRHKITKRGQNVTFRCDPISEHNRLYWYRQTLGQGPEFLTYFQNEAQLEKSRLLSDRFSAERPKGSFSTLEIQRTEQGDSAMYLCASTPGDLGWDSYNEQFFGPGTRLTVL.

This clone appeared a few times. This rearrangement joins TRBV29-1 to TRBJ2-1; 8 bases align to TRBD2. Germline-derived CDR1 and CDR2 are SQVTM and ANQGSEA. Trimming at V came to 8 bases and at J to 4 bases, leaving 13 bases not matched to a gene. CDR3 length equals 15 residues. The CDR3 DNA is TGCAGCTCCACCCCCCCGGGAGGGACTTACAATGAGCAGTTCTTC. Translating gives CSSTPPGGTYNEQFF.

This chain links TRBV19 with TRBJ2-7; 9 bases are a match to TRBD2. Looked up from germline, CDR1 is LNHDA and CDR2 is SQIVND (reference sequence). This CDR3 is 16 amino acids long. J was trimmed by 3 bases and V by 3 bases; bases with no gene match: 9. CDR3: CASSIRASGVLYEQYF. The CDR3 coding sequence is TGTGCCAGTAGTATTAGGGCTAGCGGGGTTCTCTACGAGCAGTACTTC.

This clone was seen a handful of times. The rearrangement uses TRBV4-1 and TRBJ2-3, with 8 bases that match TRBD1. Unmatched junction bases numbered 14, after V lost 3 bases and J lost 3 bases. This CDR3 contains 18 residues. Germline V gives CDR1 MGHRA, CDR2 YSYEKL. The CDR3 DNA reads as TGCGCCAGCAGCCACGAGCCGACAGGGGACTTAGCAACAGATACGCAGTATTTT. Translated: CASSHEPTGDLATDTQYF.

The chain uses TRBV6-5 and TRBJ2-1; a weak D match, TRBD2 (5 bases). Trimming stripped 2 bases from V and 0 bases from J, with 5 bases between. Germline V lookup: CDR1 MNHEY, CDR2 SVGAGI. The CDR3 spans 14 residues. CDR3 sequence reads: CASSYGSSYNEQFF. The CDR3 region has the DNA TGTGCCAGCAGTTACGGGAGCTCCTACAATGAGCAGTTCTTC.

DNA for the CDR3: TGCGCCAGCAGCCAGACAGAGATCCAAGAGACCCAGTACTTC. It translates to CASSQTEIQETQYF. The chain combines TRBV4-1 with TRBJ2-5, with a weak D call TRBD1 (5 bases). The CDR3 is made up of 14 amino acids. The germline V gene encodes CDR1 MGHRA and CDR2 YSYEKL. V was pared by 3 bases and J by 1 base, with 9 bases between.

The chain couples TRBV4-1 to TRBJ1-5; 8 bases align to TRBD1. This CDR3 region has 14 residues. The J segment lost 9 bases and the V segment lost 1 base, leaving 5 bases of the junction unmatched. Per germline, CDR1 MGHRA and CDR2 YSYEKL. The CDR3 region is CASSQGTGRGPQHF. For the CDR3, the DNA is TGCGCCAGCAGCCAAGGGACAGGGAGGGGGCCCCAGCATTTT.

The V call is TRBV30, the J call TRBJ1-5; 10 bases match TRBD1. CDR3 length equals 16 residues. Germline V gene sequence: CDR1 GTSNPN, CDR2 SVGIG (reference sequence). Trimming at V came to 2 bases and at J to 0 bases, leaving 4 bases not matched to a gene. The DNA for the CDR3 is TGTGCCTGGAGTTTGGGACAGGGGCATAGCAATCAGCCCCAGCATTTT. This translates into CAWSLGQGHSNQPQHF. The full variable domain, with the rest looked up from reference TRBV30 and TRBJ1-5, is SQTIHQWPATLVQPVGSPLSLECTVEGTSNPNLYWYRQAAGRGLQLLFYSVGIGQISSEVPQNLSASRPQDRQFILSSKKLLLSDSGFYLCAWSLGQGHSNQPQHFGDGTRLSIL.

The chain recombines TRBV30 with TRBJ2-6; perhaps TRBD1 as D (5 bases). The CDR3 is 15 amino acids. Germline-derived CDR1 and CDR2 are GTSNPN and SVGIG (reference sequence). V lost 0 bases and J lost 0, with 6 bases in between. CDR3 region: CAWSVQGSGANVLTF. CDR3 sequence (DNA): TGTGCCTGGAGTGTCCAGGGCTCTGGGGCCAACGTCCTGACTTTC.

This clone has only a few counts. The chain employs TRBV19 and TRBJ1-2; TRBD1 is a possible D gene (6 bases). Germline-derived CDR1 and CDR2 are LNHDA and SQIVND (reference sequence). V gave up 5 bases and J gave up 0 bases, with 16 bases separating them. This CDR3 comprises 16 residues. The CDR3 is CASSVLQGLANYGYTF. The CDR3 region has the DNA TGTGCCAGTAGTGTCCTACAGGGATTAGCTAACTATGGCTACACCTTC.

This sequence joins TRBV27 and TRBJ2-7, with TRBD1 identical over 8 bases. This CDR3 is 14 amino acids long. V shed 7 bases and J 0 bases; nucleotides not matched to a gene: 5. Germline assignment: CDR1 MNHEY and CDR2 SMNVEV (reference sequence). CDR3 sequence (DNA): TGTGCCAGCAATCGGGACAGGAGCTCCTACGAGCAGTACTTC. Its protein product is CASNRDRSSYEQYF.

CDR3 bases: TGTGCCAGCAGCTTACACAGCTACGAGCAGTACTTC. Translated: CASSLHSYEQYF. The V and J genes are TRBV7-9 and TRBJ2-7; D uncertain. V gave up 2 bases and J gave up 3 bases, with 5 bases separating them. The CDR3 has 12 amino acids. Germline V gives CDR1 SEHNR, CDR2 FQNEAQ (reference sequence).

The chain uses TRBV13 and TRBJ1-3, with D possibly matching TRBD1 (5 bases). The V end lost 3 bases, the J end lost 0 bases, and 15 bases lay between the germline ends. The CDR3 consists of 17 residues. The V gene's germline CDR1 is PRHDT and CDR2 FYEKMQ (reference sequence). The CDR3 here is CASSFGTALYSGNTIYF. CDR3 bases: TGTGCCAGCAGCTTCGGGACTGCACTTTACTCTGGAAACACCATATATTTT.

The chain combines TRBV27 with TRBJ2-1, with TRBD2 matching 8 bases. Losses at the gene ends were 4 bases for V and 6 bases for J; bases not matched to a gene: 8. The germline V gene encodes CDR1 MNHEY and CDR2 SMNVEV (reference sequence). This CDR3 has 15 residues. CDR3 in amino acids: CASSYPGLGVNEQFF. The CDR3 DNA follows: TGTGCCAGCAGTTACCCGGGACTAGGGGTCAATGAGCAGTTCTTC.